The next 21 T cell receptor beta chains were all read from a single sample in a study of identical twins. Each CDR3 protein gets one entry after TCRdb re-called the 5' RACE reads with MiXCR. The sample carries about 150,000 distinct CDR3 sequences, 3.5% recorded once. The sequencing sample was made of memory T cells sorted from blood. These TCRs come from a young man in good health.

The rearrangement uses TRBV6-2 or TRBV6-3 and TRBJ1-1; 8 nucleotides match TRBD1. The CDR3 is 15 residues long. Per germline, CDR1 MNHEY and CDR2 SVGEGT. Trimming removed 3 bases from V and 3 bases from J; junction bases left unmatched: 6. The CDR3 DNA is TGTGCCAGCAGTTATGGCGACAGGGGACACACTGAAGCTTTCTTT. Its translation: CASSYGDRGHTEAFF.

This clonotype has a count of ten or more. This chain connects TRBV20-1 to TRBJ2-3; no reliable D call. Germline values: CDR1 DFQATT, CDR2 SNEGSKA (reference sequence). CDR3 size: 12 residues. The V gene lost 3 bases and the J gene lost 3 bases, with 7 bases spanning the gap. CDR3 in amino acids: CSASRDTDTQYF. The CDR3 bases are TGCAGTGCTAGTAGGGATACAGATACGCAGTATTTT.

There are many counts of this clonotype. The rearrangement links TRBV19 to TRBJ1-2; D may be TRBD1 (6 bases). Germline CDR1 is LNHDA and CDR2 is SQIVND (reference sequence). V dropped 11 bases and J dropped 1 base, with 8 bases sitting between them. The CDR3 length is 11 residues. The CDR3 region has the DNA TGTGCCTGGGGACATAACTATGGCTACACCTTC. Amino acid sequence: CAWGHNYGYTF.

This clonotype was seen at least ten times. CDR3 in DNA: TGCAGTGCCGGACAGGCAGTGGGCTCCCTCCACTTT. Translated, it gives CSAGQAVGSLHF. The chain uses TRBV20-1 and TRBJ1-6; 7 nucleotides align to TRBD1. The germline CDR1 and CDR2 sequences are DFQATT and SNEGSKA (reference sequence). The ends lost 6 bases at V and 14 bases at J; junction bases unmatched: 10. This CDR3 has 12 residues.

This clonotype has a count of ten or more. CDR3 DNA: TGTGCCAGCAGTTCCCGGGACAGGTCTATGGGCGGAAACACCATATATTTT. This translates into CASSSRDRSMGGNTIYF. This rearrangement joins TRBV7-9 to TRBJ1-3; 8 nucleotides agree with TRBD1. J gave up 4 bases and V 6 bases, and 14 bases lay outside the gene matches. Germline CDR1 reads SEHNR; CDR2 reads FQNEAQ (reference sequence). This CDR3 has 17 residues.

This clonotype was seen a handful of times. Here the CDR3 reads CASSTQGAGNTEAFF. The CDR3 region has the DNA TGTGCCAGCAGTACACAGGGGGCCGGGAACACTGAAGCTTTCTTT. The V gene is TRBV6-1, the J gene TRBJ1-1; TRBD1 matches at 9 bases. The CDR3 consists of 15 residues. With 5 bases clipped from V and 1 base from J, the junction kept 5 bases outside the gene matches. Germline CDR1 and CDR2: MNHNS and SASEGT.

This clonotype was counted ten times or more. This chain uses TRBV6-1 with TRBJ2-1, with D possibly TRBD1 on 6 matching bases. Germline V gene sequence: CDR1 MNHNS, CDR2 SASEGT. Trimming took 6 bases from V and 3 from J, leaving 12 bases between them. CDR3 size: 14 residues. The DNA for the CDR3 is TGTGCCAGCAGACAGGGTACTGTCTACAATGAGCAGTTCTTC. The encoded protein is CASRQGTVYNEQFF.

This clonotype appeared many times. The chain joins TRBV5-1 to TRBJ2-3; maybe TRBD2 (6 bases). Germline CDR1 reads SGHRS; CDR2 reads YFSETQ. V dropped 3 bases and J dropped 0 bases, with 11 bases sitting between them. This CDR3 comprises 15 residues. The CDR3, as DNA: TGCGCCAGCAGCTACGGCGGGGCCAGCACAGATACGCAGTATTTT. This sequence encodes CASSYGGASTDTQYF.

This clonotype has at least ten counts. The V gene is TRBV29-1, the J gene TRBJ1-5, with D uncertain. V shed 4 bases and J shed 4 bases, with 8 bases lying between them. There are 12 residues in the CDR3. Germline loops: CDR1 SQVTM, CDR2 ANQGSEA. This CDR3 reads CSVAGGNQPQHF. The CDR3 DNA follows: TGCAGCGTTGCTGGAGGGAATCAGCCCCAGCATTTT.

Many counts were recorded for this clonotype. The genes are TRBV15 and TRBJ1-4; 9 nucleotides match TRBD1. V shed 1 base, J shed 0 bases, and the junction held 6 bases outside the gene matches. This CDR3 contains 18 residues. Per germline, CDR1 LNHNV and CDR2 YYDKDF (reference sequence). CDR3 DNA sequence: TGTGCCACCAGCAGAGGACAGGGGGGCAAAGCAACTAATGAAAAACTGTTTTTT. Protein sequence: CATSRGQGGKATNEKLFF.

Many counts were recorded for this clonotype. The chain couples TRBV6-1 to TRBJ2-4; weak D call: TRBD1 (6 bases). V lost 6 bases and J 1 base, leaving 10 bases between the germline ends. The CDR3 has 14 residues. Looked up from germline, CDR1 is MNHNS and CDR2 is SASEGT. CDR3: CASRGAGAKNIQYF. As DNA, the CDR3 is TGTGCCAGCAGGGGGGCGGGTGCCAAAAACATTCAGTACTTC.

This clonotype occurred many times. The chain employs TRBV6-1 and TRBJ2-3; D is perhaps TRBD1 (6 bases). V lost 6 bases, J lost 2 bases, and 18 bases lay in between. Germline CDR1 is MNHNS and CDR2 is SASEGT. The CDR3 covers 16 residues. The DNA of the CDR3 is TGTGCCAGCAGCCCCTCAACACTGGGGGCCACAGATACGCAGTATTTT. Translating gives CASSPSTLGATDTQYF.

This clonotype showed up many times. CDR3 protein: CASSRLDTQYF. The CDR3 nucleotides are TGTGCCAGCAGCCGTCTGGATACGCAGTATTTT. This chain connects TRBV3-1 to TRBJ2-3, with no clear D. The CDR3 length is 11 residues. Trimming pared 4 bases from V and 6 bases from J, leaving 5 bases between. CDR1 and CDR2 from the germline V gene are LGHDT and YNNKEL (reference sequence).

A few counts support this clonotype. The gene calls are TRBV14 and TRBJ2-4; tentative D call: TRBD2 (6 bases). Trimming removed 3 bases at V and 7 bases at J, with 19 bases between. This CDR3 has 16 residues. In germline, CDR1 is SGHDN, CDR2 FVKESK. CDR3 region: CASSHDATRYGNIQYF. In nucleotides, the CDR3 is TGTGCCAGCAGCCACGACGCGACTAGATATGGCAACATTCAGTACTTC.

This clonotype was counted ten times or more. The chain is built from TRBV7-9 and TRBJ2-3; D perhaps matches TRBD2 (6 bases). Trimming pared 11 bases from V and 1 base from J, leaving 16 bases between. CDR1 is SEHNR and CDR2 is FQNEAQ in the germline V gene (reference sequence). The CDR3 is 14 residues long. CDR3 nucleotide sequence: TGTGCCGCGGCTCGGGAGCCCCGCACAGATACGCAGTATTTT. Protein sequence: CAAAREPRTDTQYF.

This clonotype was seen repeatedly, ten times or more. The CDR3 reads CASSEALTVNYGYTF. CDR3 DNA sequence: TGTGCCAGCAGTGAAGCCTTGACAGTGAACTATGGCTACACCTTC. This chain connects TRBV6-1 to TRBJ1-2, with TRBD1 as a possible D gene (5 bases). The germline V gene encodes CDR1 MNHNS and CDR2 SASEGT. V was cut by 0 bases and J by 2 bases, with 10 bases left in between. This CDR3 is built from 15 residues.

This clonotype was observed many times. The chain links TRBV20-1 to TRBJ2-5; D is undetermined. V gave up 3 bases and J gave up 5 bases, with 10 bases separating them. Germline CDR1 is DFQATT and CDR2 is SNEGSKA (reference sequence). The CDR3 has 12 residues. The CDR3 DNA is TGCAGTGCTAGTGCCAGTGGGGAGACCCAGTACTTC. Encoded protein: CSASASGETQYF.

This clonotype has a count of ten or more. This chain uses TRBV20-1 with TRBJ2-1, with 15 bases fitting TRBD2. CDR3 size: 18 residues. CDR1 DFQATT and CDR2 SNEGSKA come from the germline V gene (reference sequence). The CDR3 protein is CSTPPGLAGGWSYNEQFF. CDR3 bases: TGCAGCACACCACCGGGACTAGCGGGAGGTTGGTCCTACAATGAGCAGTTCTTC.

This clonotype has ten or more counts. V is TRBV7-2 and J is TRBJ2-5, with 12 bases that match TRBD2. The ends lost 3 bases at V and 5 bases at J; junction bases unmatched: 7. This CDR3 is built from 16 residues. Germline lookup yields CDR1 SGHTA and CDR2 FQGNSA. The chain's CDR3 is CASSFPSGRAGETQYF. The CDR3 region has the DNA TGTGCCAGCAGCTTCCCTAGCGGGAGGGCCGGGGAGACCCAGTACTTC. The full variable domain, its missing parts supplied by reference TRBV7-2 and TRBJ2-5, is GAGVSQSPSNKVTEKGKDVELRCDPISGHTALYWYRQSLGQGLEFLIYFQGNSAPDKSGLPSDRFSAERTGGSVSTLTIQRTQQEDSAVYLCASSFPSGRAGETQYFGPGTRLLVL.

In this sample, this clonotype turned up many times. The rearrangement links TRBV6-5 to TRBJ2-7; TRBD1 is a possible D gene (5 bases). Per germline, CDR1 MNHEY and CDR2 SVGAGI. V was cut by 2 bases and J by 3 bases, with 11 bases left in between. This CDR3 spans 14 amino acids. Here the CDR3 reads CASSYDEGVYEQYF. Written as DNA, the CDR3 is TGTGCCAGCAGTTACGATGAAGGGGTCTACGAGCAGTACTTC.

At least ten counts were recorded for this clonotype. This chain connects TRBV21-1 to TRBJ1-1. TRBV21-1 is noted as a pseudogene. The CDR3 loop spans 11 amino acids. The CDR3 DNA reads as TGTGCCAGCAGCTTCTCCCTTGAAGCTTTCTTT. This gives the protein CASSFSLEAFF.